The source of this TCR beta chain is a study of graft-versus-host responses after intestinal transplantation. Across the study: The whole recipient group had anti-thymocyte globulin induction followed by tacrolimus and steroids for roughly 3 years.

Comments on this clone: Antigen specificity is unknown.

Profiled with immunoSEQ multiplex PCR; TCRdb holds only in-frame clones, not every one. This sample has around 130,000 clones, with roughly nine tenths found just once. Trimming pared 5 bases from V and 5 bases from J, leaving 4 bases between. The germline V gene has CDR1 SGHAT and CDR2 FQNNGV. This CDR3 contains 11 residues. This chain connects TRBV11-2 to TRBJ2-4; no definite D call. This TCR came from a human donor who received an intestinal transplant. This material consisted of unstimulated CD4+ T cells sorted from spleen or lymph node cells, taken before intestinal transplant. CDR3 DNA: TGTGCCAGCAGCACCCAAAACATTCAGTACTTC. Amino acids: CASSTQNIQYF. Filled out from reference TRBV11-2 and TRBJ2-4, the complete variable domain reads EAGVAQSPRYKIIEKRQSVAFWCNPISGHATLYWYQQILGQGPKLLIQFQNNGVVDDSQLPKDRFSAERLKGVDSTLKIQPAKLEDSAVYLCASSTQNIQYFGAGTRLSVL.